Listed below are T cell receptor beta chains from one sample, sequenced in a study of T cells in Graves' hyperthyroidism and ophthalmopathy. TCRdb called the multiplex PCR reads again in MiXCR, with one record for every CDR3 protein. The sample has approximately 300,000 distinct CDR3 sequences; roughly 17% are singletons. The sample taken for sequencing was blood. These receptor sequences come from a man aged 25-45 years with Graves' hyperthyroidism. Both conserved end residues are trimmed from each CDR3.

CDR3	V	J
ASSLGPSFTDTQY	TRBV28	TRBJ2-3
ASSIRYQETQY	TRBV7-2	TRBJ2-5
ASGPRDSEPETQY	TRBV9	TRBJ2-5
ASSLVFLGLMGTGELF	TRBV5-1	TRBJ2-2
ASSLGGPQRGYT	TRBV7-8	TRBJ1-2
ASSLLGGSGSRRNEQF	TRBV3-1	TRBJ2-1
VSSPRTDTQY	TRBV18	TRBJ2-3
ASSLAPDSGNTIY	TRBV9	TRBJ1-3
ASSPTAQNTEAF	TRBV19	TRBJ1-1
AWGTQGGTEAF	TRBV30	TRBJ1-1
ASSFGDRDYEQY	TRBV28	TRBJ2-7
ASSDRINYGYT	TRBV2	TRBJ1-2
ASSLEGGRATDTQY	TRBV5-1	TRBJ2-3
ASSFAASGANVLT	TRBV28	TRBJ2-6
SALEGINTEAF	TRBV29-1	TRBJ1-1
ASSVRVAGELF	TRBV9	TRBJ2-2
ANSYPGRYTGELF	TRBV6-2/TRBV6-3	TRBJ2-2
ASKSGGRGNEQF	TRBV3-1	TRBJ2-1
AFGSKNIQY	TRBV30	TRBJ2-4
SAIGSLETQY	TRBV20-1	TRBJ2-5
ASSSVTSGNYEQY	TRBV6-1	TRBJ2-7
ASRPYWREANEQF	TRBV11-2	TRBJ2-1
ASSVASGGETQY	TRBV9	TRBJ2-5
SARDRDAQH	TRBV20-1	TRBJ1-5
ASTGTSGGRADTQY	TRBV6-1	TRBJ2-3
ASSYAGGSQPDTQY	TRBV6-5	TRBJ2-3
ASSEDTRTAAYEQY	TRBV6-1	TRBJ2-7
ASSSSGTAAANEKLF	TRBV5-1	TRBJ1-4